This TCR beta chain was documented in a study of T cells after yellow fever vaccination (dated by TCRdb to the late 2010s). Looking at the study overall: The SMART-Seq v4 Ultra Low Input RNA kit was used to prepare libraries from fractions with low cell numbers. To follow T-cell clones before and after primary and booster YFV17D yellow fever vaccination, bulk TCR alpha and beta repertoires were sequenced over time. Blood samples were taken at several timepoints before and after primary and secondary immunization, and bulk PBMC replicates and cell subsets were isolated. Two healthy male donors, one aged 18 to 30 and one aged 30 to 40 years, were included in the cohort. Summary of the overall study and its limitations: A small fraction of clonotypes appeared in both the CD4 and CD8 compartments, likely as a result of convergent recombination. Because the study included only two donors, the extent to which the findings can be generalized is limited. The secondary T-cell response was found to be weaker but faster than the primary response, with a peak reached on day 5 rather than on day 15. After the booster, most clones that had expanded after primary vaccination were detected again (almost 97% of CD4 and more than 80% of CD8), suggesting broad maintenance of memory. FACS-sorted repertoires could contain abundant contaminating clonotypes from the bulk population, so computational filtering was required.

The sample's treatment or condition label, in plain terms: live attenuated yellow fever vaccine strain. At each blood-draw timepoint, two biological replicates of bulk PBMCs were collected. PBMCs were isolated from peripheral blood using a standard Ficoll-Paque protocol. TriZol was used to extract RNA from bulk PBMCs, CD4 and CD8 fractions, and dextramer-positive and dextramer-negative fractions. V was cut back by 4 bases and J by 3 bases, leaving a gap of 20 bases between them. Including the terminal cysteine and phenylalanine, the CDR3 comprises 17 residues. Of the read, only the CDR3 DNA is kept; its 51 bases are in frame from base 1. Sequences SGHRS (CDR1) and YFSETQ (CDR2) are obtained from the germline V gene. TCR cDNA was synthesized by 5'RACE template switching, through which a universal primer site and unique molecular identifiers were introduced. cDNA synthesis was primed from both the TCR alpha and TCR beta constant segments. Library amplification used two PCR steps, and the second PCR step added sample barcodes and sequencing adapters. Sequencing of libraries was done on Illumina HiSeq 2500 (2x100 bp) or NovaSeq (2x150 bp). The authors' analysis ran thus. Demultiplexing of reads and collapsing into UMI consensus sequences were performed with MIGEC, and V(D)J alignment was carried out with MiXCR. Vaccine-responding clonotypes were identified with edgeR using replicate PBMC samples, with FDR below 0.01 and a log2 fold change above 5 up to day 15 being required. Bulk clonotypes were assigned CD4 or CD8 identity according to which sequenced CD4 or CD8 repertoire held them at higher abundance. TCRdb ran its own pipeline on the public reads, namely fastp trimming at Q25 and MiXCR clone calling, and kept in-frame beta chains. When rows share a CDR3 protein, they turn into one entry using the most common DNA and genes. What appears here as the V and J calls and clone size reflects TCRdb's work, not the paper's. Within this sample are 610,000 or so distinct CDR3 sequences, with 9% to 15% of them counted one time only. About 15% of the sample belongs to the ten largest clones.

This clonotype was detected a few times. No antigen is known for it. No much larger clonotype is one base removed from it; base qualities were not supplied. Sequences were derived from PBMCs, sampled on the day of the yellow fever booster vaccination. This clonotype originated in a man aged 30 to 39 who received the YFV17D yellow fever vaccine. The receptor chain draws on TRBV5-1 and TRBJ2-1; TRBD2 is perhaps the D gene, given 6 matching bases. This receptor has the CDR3 CASSPLPGGADYNEQFF. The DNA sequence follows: TGCGCCAGCAGCCCACTCCCCGGGGGAGCGGACTACAATGAGCAGTTCTTC.